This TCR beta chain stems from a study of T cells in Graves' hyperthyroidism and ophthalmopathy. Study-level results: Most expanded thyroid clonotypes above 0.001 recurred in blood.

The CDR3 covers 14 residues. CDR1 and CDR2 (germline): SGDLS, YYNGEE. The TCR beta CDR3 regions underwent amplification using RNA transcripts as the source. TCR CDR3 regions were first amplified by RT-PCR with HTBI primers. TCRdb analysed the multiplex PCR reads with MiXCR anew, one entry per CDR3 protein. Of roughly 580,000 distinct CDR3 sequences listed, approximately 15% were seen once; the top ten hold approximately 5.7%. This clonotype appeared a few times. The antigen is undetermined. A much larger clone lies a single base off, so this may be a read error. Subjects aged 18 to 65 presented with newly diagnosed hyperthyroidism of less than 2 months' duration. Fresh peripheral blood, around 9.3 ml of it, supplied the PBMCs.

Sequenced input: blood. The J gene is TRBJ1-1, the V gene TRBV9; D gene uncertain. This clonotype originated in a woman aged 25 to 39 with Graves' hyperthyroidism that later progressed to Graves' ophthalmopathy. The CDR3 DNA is TGTGCCAGCAGCGTAGGGCTGATGAACACTGAAGCTCTCTTT. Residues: CASSVGLMNTEALF. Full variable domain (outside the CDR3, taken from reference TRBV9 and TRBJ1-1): DSGVTQTPKHLITATGQRVTLRCSPRSGDLSVYWYQQSLDQGLQFLIQYYNGEERAKGNILERFSAQQFPDLHSELNLSSLELGDSALYFCASSVGLMNTEALFGQGTRLTVV.